This T cell receptor beta chain was recovered during a study of regulatory T cells in long-lasting Graves disease. Findings and limits, study-wide: New patients shared around 980 public clonotypes, and persistent patients shared more, with 2,741. TRBV28, TRBJ1-2 and TRBJ2-5 emerged as the favored segments in persistent disease. Researchers examined only peripheral blood and not thyroid tissue.

This clonotype has ten or more counts. The antigen is not known. The CDR3 extends over 17 amino acids. After removal of 5 bases from V and 1 base from J, the junction contained 10 bases not matched to a gene. Described time point: persistent/refractory GD, antithyroid drugs over 5 years with positive TRAb. The TCR library was made from RNA that had been extracted from PBMCs in TRIzol. HTBI primers from iRepertoire and Arm-PCR of CDR3 regions yielded the TCR beta libraries. As originally analysed: Samples collectively showed approximately 62 TRBV and 11 to 15 TRBJ segments. TCRdb re-called the multiplex PCR reads through MiXCR, storing one row per CDR3 protein. The V and J calls reflect TCRdb's pipeline rather than the authors' work. The sample holds 400,000 to 500,000 distinct CDR3 sequences, roughly 23% seen once.

The J gene is TRBJ2-2, the V gene TRBV12-3 or TRBV12-4; 7 bases fit TRBD2. Specimen: peripheral blood mononuclear cells (PBMCs), collected when the disease was refractory, from a patient treated with antithyroid drugs. The receptor comes from a female donor with Graves disease. The CDR3 is CASSRSQLAGNTGELFF. CDR3 DNA: TGTGCCAGCAGTCGATCACAATTAGCGGGGAACACCGGGGAGCTGTTTTTT.